This T cell receptor beta chain was identified during a study of cytomegalovirus exposure and HLA in healthy donors (dated by TCRdb to about 2017). For context, the study as a whole: According to an earlier analysis of several hundred of the donors, 150 million to 200 million T cells yielded some 110 million unique TCR beta sequences and approximately 280 Gb of sequence data. An early release covering some 640 HLA-typed donors comprised about 290 gigabases of sequencing data and tens of millions of unique TCR sequences. Of the approximately 400 genotyped donors, 81% were placed in the genetic ancestry cluster associated with self-reported Caucasian donors. The aim of the study was to test whether cataloging public T cell receptors could identify signatures of past pathogen exposure. The study profiled the T cell repertoires of fewer than 850 subjects by immunosequencing and related them to cytomegalovirus serostatus. Along with the approximately 700-subject first cohort, a separate validation cohort of over 90 different subjects was used. The study combined high-throughput TCR immunosequencing, statistical association of individual TCRs with disease status, and machine learning to predict cytomegalovirus infection status. A later analysis re-analyzed previously published TCR beta repertoires from 666 donors and added high-resolution HLA genotyping to study TCR occurrence patterns. Rather than using new phenotypic data, the later analysis identified candidate immune exposures from TCR beta sequences and from how often those sequences occurred across donors. An earlier analysis of 587 of the donors applied high-throughput TCR beta sequencing to assess whether each TCR beta V gene segment acted as functional or pseudogenic. Alongside the repertoire data, information on donor age, sex, ethnicity and CMV serostatus was compiled. Genome-wide SNP genotypes for about 55% of the roughly 670 donors were used in a later genetic analysis, which treated that subset as a discovery cohort. Every repertoire in the discovery cohort had been generated on one and the same sequencing platform. HLA typing included class I and class II loci at four-digit resolution. Typing coverage varied by locus: roughly 620-640 donors for A, B, C, DRB1 and DQB1; under 550 for DQA1; about 570 for DPA1; 400 to 480 for DPB1. A handful of DR-DQ haplotypes were handled as single units for association and clustering because linkage in the cohort was strong. Across 300 to 500 genotyped donors of the cohort, an average of about 240,000 unique TCR beta nucleotide sequences per donor were sequenced, and approximately 17% of those sequences were non-productive.

This clone has only one observation. What antigen it recognizes has not been identified. Base qualities were left out, and no much larger clone turns up one base away. Paper-wide results and their limitations: According to a later analysis, TCR association rates differed among HLA loci, with DRB1 alleles showing the most associated TCRs and HLA-C alleles showing the fewest. V-gene and J-gene trimming of TCR beta chains was associated with a missense DCLRE1C variant in a later genetic analysis, and the association was replicated in an independent cohort. Roughly uniform sequencing depth across donors was assumed in presence/absence analyses, although this assumption may not hold. The authors suggested that the approach could potentially be generalized to other disease states and immunological phenotypes. In a later analysis, HLA-associated TCR beta chains were found to be more clonally expanded and to have lower generation probabilities than equally common non-associated chains. A cluster of highly shared sequence variants was judged likely to represent a technical artifact of the sequencing pipeline. In an earlier analysis of fewer than 750 of the donors, most TCR beta V segments were observed in productive rearrangements about 87% or about 30% of the time, broadly matching IMGT annotations. Several of the top co-occurrence clusters appeared to be linked to parvovirus B19, influenza, CMV and Epstein-Barr virus, according to a later analysis. The classifier was reported to diagnose cytomegalovirus status with high specificity and sensitivity in both the original and validation cohorts. In the study, some 160 TCR beta chains were listed as associated with cytomegalovirus. While some public TCRs were present in many individuals, most TCR sequences turned up only very rarely across donors. Compared with the approximately 720-donor mean, donors in an Asian-associated ancestry cluster had fewer N-insertions in productive TCRs, according to a later genetic analysis. Most CMV-associated TCR beta chains appeared to be HLA-restricted in a later analysis, and the HLA associations seemed to be driven largely by CMV exposure. CMV serostatus was the only immune exposure information available for the cohort. The earlier analysis of about 600 of the donors excluded over 15 rarely observed V segments, including chromosome 9 orphons, because counts were too low. Some IMGT-functional V segments, including TRBV6-2 and TRBV6-3, could not be distinguished by the 87-base-pair reads and were therefore excluded. HLA typing was unavailable for some donors at each locus, so association tests used only the typed subset. A few of the identified cytomegalovirus-associated TCR beta chains were confirmed in vitro to be specific for cytomegalovirus antigens. Specific HLA alleles were associated with 16,951 TCR beta sequences at a false discovery rate of 0.05 in a later analysis. In this cohort, only TCR beta chains were sequenced, and detectable features were limited by the absence of alpha or paired-chain data. A further reported finding was that TCR beta sequences accurately predicted the HLA-A and HLA-B alleles for most subjects in the first cohort. Linkage disequilibrium might explain the correlated functional status among segregating V segments, but an unknown experimental factor could not be excluded. When HLA alleles, especially DR and DQ, strongly co-occurred, attributing TCR associations to individual alleles was difficult.

Library preparation used the immunoSEQ multiplex PCR assay. For the multiplex PCR, a mixture combining 60 forward primers for TCR Vbeta segments and 13 reverse primers for TCR Jbeta segments was used. A multiplex PCR assay on genomic DNA amplified the CDR3 region of rearranged TCR beta genes. The amplified TCR beta libraries were sequenced on the Illumina HiSeq System as 87-base-pair reads. Processing in the source paper ran as follows. A later analysis counted about 80 million unique TCR beta chains across the 666 repertoires, and some 11 million of these chains were shared by at least two donors. Raw reads were error-corrected and collapsed into unique sequences with a nearest-neighbor algorithm that merged closely related sequences to remove PCR and sequencing errors. V, D and J gene segments were assigned by aligning CDR3 sequences to IMGT reference sequences. For a sequence to be retained, a match of at least six nucleotides was required to both a V gene segment and a J gene segment. A rearrangement was called productive if the CDR3 had no stop codons and remained in frame with V and J, and every other rearrangement was called non-productive. Following IMGT convention, CDR3 was defined as the stretch from the second conserved V-encoded cysteine to the conserved J-encoded phenylalanine. The earlier analysis of around 640 of the donors excluded sequences that lacked an unambiguous match to a single V gene segment. An earlier analysis of a few hundred of the donors called V segments functional above 56.7% productive rearrangements and segregating when the between-donor standard deviation exceeded 5%. A statistical classification framework was built to diagnose cytomegalovirus status from the catalog of TCR beta chain sequences. A later analysis assigned V and J genes by comparing TCR nucleotide sequences with IMGT/GENE-DB human TR gene sequences. The TCRdist pipeline was used in a later analysis to assign CDR3 sequences and most-parsimonious VDJ recombination scenarios. In a later analysis, each TCR beta chain was defined by its CDR3 amino acid sequence together with its V-gene family, and reads without a unique V-gene family were excluded. A later analysis removed several hundred highly shared, low-generation-probability nucleotide sequences to deal with suspected cross-contamination and a sequencing artifact. In a later analysis, a clonal expansion index was calculated for each public chain from normalized within-repertoire ranks of inferred template counts. Generation probabilities in a later analysis came from a VDJ recombination model fitted to out-of-frame rearrangements, and those results were checked against IGoR. Hypergeometric tests were used in a later analysis to score TCR-TCR, TCR-HLA and TCR-CMV co-occurrence, with a repertoire-size bias correction applied to the TCR pairs. To estimate false discovery rates, a later analysis permuted the HLA or CMV assignments 20 times. In a later analysis, co-occurring TCRs were grouped using DBSCAN, with TCRdist sequence similarity added in when clustering inside HLA-allele-positive subsets. Repertoires with fewer than 30,000 or more than 120,000 public chains, plus five repertoires with anomalous nucleotide sharing, were excluded from co-occurrence clustering. The immuneACCESS repertoire file appears here via TCRdb, limited to in-frame rearrangements. These files lack a portion of the clones; in checked studies, under half of the deficit traces to unresolved V genes, and the cause of the others is not known. That table supplies the V and J calls and clone size; D and trimming were determined from the DNA. The sample records some 220,000 clones, around 83% of which are singletons. Of the sample, around 0.22% falls within the top ten clones.

The cohort consisted of fewer than 700 healthy bone marrow donors. Cohort members were all nominally healthy when sampled, although unrecorded immune exposures were likely present. The donor was CMV seronegative and was included in the group of several hundred seronegative cohort members. A peripheral blood sample was provided by each donor, and peripheral blood mononuclear cells were used for TCR beta sequencing. The Qiagen DNeasy Blood Extraction Kit was used to extract genomic DNA from the blood cell samples. Per the germline V gene, SGHRS is the CDR1 and YFSETQ is the CDR2. Counted from cysteine to phenylalanine, this CDR3 has 15 amino acids. Only the CDR3 DNA is retained, 45 bases long and in frame from the first base. Trimming takes 5 bases from V and 2 bases from J, and the germline ends sit 15 bases apart.

The sequence was obtained from a girl aged 2-10 years in good health and CMV-seronegative. Recombination connected TRBV5-1 to TRBJ2-3; a tentative D match to TRBD1 spans 6 bases. The sequencing input was PBMCs. The DNA sequence reads TGCGCCAGCAGTCTTCGTGCAGGGGTCACAGATACGCAGTATTTT. Its translation is CASSLRAGVTDTQYF.